These 2 T cell receptor beta chains originate from one sample sequenced in a study of cytomegalovirus exposure and HLA in healthy donors. The PCR had 60 Vbeta and 13 Jbeta primers. Repertoires were generated with immunoSEQ multiplex PCR, while TCRdb's copy carries only in-frame clones and drops some. The table lists 45,000 to 60,000 clones, with 3% to 4% in the top ten. The material sequenced was PBMCs. The receptors were sampled from a male donor in good health and CMV-seronegative.

The rearrangement uses TRBV5-1 and TRBJ2-5, with TRBD1 matching 9 bases. Near its end, the DNA agrees better with TRBJ2-7, so the J call may be wrong. This CDR3 is 14 amino acids long. Germline CDR1 and CDR2: SGHRS and YFSETQ. CDR3 region: CASSLRQGVGEQYF. CDR3 bases: TGCGCCAGCAGCTTGAGACAGGGGGTAGGCGAGCAGTACTTC.

The rearrangement links TRBV5-1 to TRBJ2-1; tentative D call: TRBD2 (6 bases). Germline CDR1 and CDR2: SGHRS and YFSETQ. Deletions cut 7 bases from V and 4 bases from J, with 18 bases between. CDR3 size: 15 residues. CDR3 sequence: CASGLSAGPYNEQFF. The DNA of the CDR3 is TGCGCCAGCGGCCTCTCGGCGGGGCCTTACAATGAGCAGTTCTTC.